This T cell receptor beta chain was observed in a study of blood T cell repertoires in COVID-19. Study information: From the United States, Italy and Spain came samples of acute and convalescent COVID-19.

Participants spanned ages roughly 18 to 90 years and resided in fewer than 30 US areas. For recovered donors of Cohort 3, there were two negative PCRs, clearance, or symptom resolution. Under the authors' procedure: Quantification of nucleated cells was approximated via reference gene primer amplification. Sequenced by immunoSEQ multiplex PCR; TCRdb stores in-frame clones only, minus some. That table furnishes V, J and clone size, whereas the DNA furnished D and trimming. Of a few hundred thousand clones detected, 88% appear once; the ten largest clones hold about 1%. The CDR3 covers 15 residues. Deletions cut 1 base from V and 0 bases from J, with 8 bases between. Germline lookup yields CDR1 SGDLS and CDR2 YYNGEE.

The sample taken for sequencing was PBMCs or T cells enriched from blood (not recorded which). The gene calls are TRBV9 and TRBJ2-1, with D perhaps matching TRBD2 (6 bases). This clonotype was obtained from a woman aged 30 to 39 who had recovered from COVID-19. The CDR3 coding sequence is TGTGCCAGCAGCGTAACTAGCTACTCCTACAATGAGCAGTTCTTC. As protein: CASSVTSYSYNEQFF.